A selection of T cell receptor beta chains follows, all from one sample in a study of blood T cell repertoires in COVID-19. TCRdb's copy holds only in-frame clones and misses some; the assay was immunoSEQ multiplex PCR. The sample carries some 250,000 clones, approximately 84% recorded once. Sequencing was carried out using peripheral blood. The receptors stem from a woman in her 30s who had recovered from COVID-19. CDR3s include the opening cysteine and the closing phenylalanine or tryptophan. D genes are given only for firm matches. Part of the rows lack a size; the others show once, few, many or a class for expanded clones.

abundance: once
j_gene: TRBJ1-2
v_gene: TRBV3-1/TRBV3-2
d_gene: NA
CDR3aa: CASSSWAEGGDSGYTF
CDR3nt: TGTGCCAGCAGCTCCTGGGCCGAGGGAGGTGATAGTGGCTACACCTTC

abundance: NA
j_gene: TRBJ1-1
v_gene: TRBV27
d_gene: NA
CDR3aa: CASSSGSAPGYTEAFF
CDR3nt: TGTGCCAGCAGTTCAGGGTCAGCCCCAGGGTACACTGAAGCTTTCTTT

abundance: NA
j_gene: TRBJ2-5
v_gene: TRBV27
d_gene: NA
CDR3aa: CASSLLGQGRGVQETQYF
CDR3nt: TGTGCCAGCAGTTTATTGGGGCAGGGGAGGGGGGTTCAAGAGACCCAGTACTTC

abundance: few
j_gene: TRBJ1-6
v_gene: TRBV3-1/TRBV3-2
d_gene: TRBD1
CDR3aa: CASSQGQGINSPLHF
CDR3nt: TGTGCCAGCAGCCAAGGACAGGGGATTAATTCACCCCTCCACTTT

abundance: NA
j_gene: TRBJ1-1
v_gene: TRBV2
d_gene: TRBD1
CDR3aa: CANRGDRDTEAFF
CDR3nt: TGTGCCAATAGGGGGGACAGGGACACTGAAGCTTTCTTT

abundance: NA
j_gene: TRBJ2-2
v_gene: TRBV29-1
d_gene: TRBD2
CDR3aa: CSGQLAGGLPGELFF
CDR3nt: TGCAGCGGCCAACTAGCGGGGGGGCTCCCCGGGGAGCTGTTTTTT

abundance: NA
j_gene: TRBJ1-1
v_gene: TRBV3-1/TRBV3-2
d_gene: NA
CDR3aa: CASSQGGQRGEAFF
CDR3nt: TGTGCCAGCAGCCAAGGTGGACAGAGGGGTGAAGCTTTCTTT

abundance: NA
j_gene: TRBJ1-4
v_gene: TRBV7-9
d_gene: TRBD1
CDR3aa: CASSLVVTGTEKLFF
CDR3nt: TGTGCCAGCAGCTTAGTGGTGACAGGGACTGAAAAACTGTTTTTT

abundance: NA
j_gene: TRBJ1-4
v_gene: TRBV4-1
d_gene: TRBD1
CDR3aa: CASSPNSGQGYEKLFF
CDR3nt: TGCGCCAGCAGCCCGAACTCGGGACAGGGGTATGAAAAACTGTTTTTT

abundance: NA
j_gene: TRBJ2-1
v_gene: TRBV4-3
d_gene: TRBD1
CDR3aa: CASSQPGQGHNEQFF
CDR3nt: TGCGCCAGCAGCCAACCAGGACAGGGTCACAATGAGCAGTTCTTC

abundance: NA
j_gene: TRBJ2-5
v_gene: TRBV7-3
d_gene: NA
CDR3aa: CASSFEGVAQETQYF
CDR3nt: TGTGCCAGCAGCTTCGAGGGAGTAGCGCAAGAGACCCAGTACTTC

abundance: NA
j_gene: TRBJ2-7
v_gene: TRBV6-1
d_gene: NA
CDR3aa: CASSGRQSLGSYEQYF
CDR3nt: TGTGCCAGCAGTGGTCGACAGAGCCTCGGCTCCTACGAGCAGTACTTC

abundance: NA
j_gene: TRBJ2-7
v_gene: TRBV19
d_gene: NA
CDR3aa: CASSIDPRYEQYF
CDR3nt: TGTGCCAGTAGTATAGATCCCAGATACGAGCAGTACTTC

abundance: NA
j_gene: TRBJ2-7
v_gene: TRBV7-2
d_gene: NA
CDR3aa: CASSLSGWNEQYF
CDR3nt: TGTGCCAGCAGCTTATCGGGGTGGAACGAGCAGTACTTC

abundance: once
j_gene: TRBJ2-7
v_gene: TRBV19
d_gene: NA
CDR3aa: CASTPLAGQTYEQYF
CDR3nt: TGTGCCAGTACTCCGTTAGCGGGACAGACCTACGAGCAGTACTTC

abundance: NA
j_gene: TRBJ2-2
v_gene: TRBV7-3
d_gene: NA
CDR3aa: CASSLDSANTGELFF
CDR3nt: TGTGCCAGCAGCTTAGACAGCGCGAACACCGGGGAGCTGTTTTTT

abundance: NA
j_gene: TRBJ2-5
v_gene: TRBV5-6
d_gene: NA
CDR3aa: CASSSSRGGETQYF
CDR3nt: TGTGCCAGCAGCTCCTCGCGGGGTGGGGAGACCCAGTACTTC

abundance: NA
j_gene: TRBJ2-3
v_gene: TRBV9
d_gene: TRBD1
CDR3aa: CASSVTGTGGTDTQYF
CDR3nt: TGTGCCAGCAGCGTAACCGGGACAGGGGGCACAGATACGCAGTATTTT

abundance: NA
j_gene: TRBJ1-2
v_gene: TRBV6-2/TRBV6-3
d_gene: NA
CDR3aa: CASSLPVTETYGYTF
CDR3nt: TGTGCCAGCAGTTTACCAGTCACAGAAACCTATGGCTACACCTTC

abundance: few
j_gene: TRBJ2-7
v_gene: TRBV27
d_gene: TRBD2
CDR3aa: CASSPGTGGEQYF
CDR3nt: TGTGCCAGCAGCCCAGGGACGGGGGGAGAGCAGTACTTC

abundance: NA
j_gene: TRBJ2-1
v_gene: TRBV6-6
d_gene: TRBD1
CDR3aa: CASSYGQGTYNEQFF
CDR3nt: TGTGCCAGCAGTTACGGACAGGGGACCTACAATGAGCAGTTCTTC

abundance: NA
j_gene: TRBJ2-1
v_gene: TRBV6-4
d_gene: TRBD1
CDR3aa: CASSNTGTAYNEQFF
CDR3nt: TGTGCCAGCAGCAATACCGGGACAGCATACAATGAGCAGTTCTTC

abundance: NA
j_gene: TRBJ2-1
v_gene: TRBV11-3
d_gene: NA
CDR3aa: CASSLDSRGGYNEQFF
CDR3nt: TGTGCCAGCAGCTTAGACTCCCGAGGAGGGTACAATGAGCAGTTCTTC

abundance: few
j_gene: TRBJ2-1
v_gene: TRBV19
d_gene: TRBD1
CDR3aa: CASNKDRGDYNEQFF
CDR3nt: TGTGCCAGTAACAAAGACAGGGGGGATTACAATGAGCAGTTCTTC

abundance: NA
j_gene: TRBJ2-1
v_gene: TRBV6-6
d_gene: TRBD2
CDR3aa: CASSTFAGGSYNEQFF
CDR3nt: TGTGCCAGCAGTACTTTTGCGGGGGGCTCCTACAATGAGCAGTTCTTC

abundance: NA
j_gene: TRBJ1-5
v_gene: TRBV5-4
d_gene: NA
CDR3aa: CASSSRGYQPQHF
CDR3nt: TGTGCCAGCAGTAGCCGGGGGTACCAGCCCCAGCATTTT

abundance: NA
j_gene: TRBJ2-3
v_gene: TRBV5-1
d_gene: TRBD1
CDR3aa: CASSWGTATDTQYF
CDR3nt: TGCGCCAGCAGCTGGGGGACAGCCACAGATACGCAGTATTTT

abundance: NA
j_gene: TRBJ1-1
v_gene: TRBV19
d_gene: NA
CDR3aa: CASSIGGIFTEAFF
CDR3nt: TGTGCCAGTAGTATAGGAGGGATATTCACTGAAGCTTTCTTT

abundance: NA
j_gene: TRBJ1-1
v_gene: TRBV7-3
d_gene: NA
CDR3aa: CASSPGSSTEAFF
CDR3nt: TGTGCCAGCAGCCCTGGGAGTAGCACTGAAGCTTTCTTT

abundance: NA
j_gene: TRBJ1-1
v_gene: TRBV6-6
d_gene: NA
CDR3aa: CASSYSRLVSTEAFF
CDR3nt: TGTGCCAGCAGTTACTCCAGGTTGGTGAGCACTGAAGCTTTCTTT

abundance: NA
j_gene: TRBJ2-5
v_gene: TRBV7-9
d_gene: TRBD1
CDR3aa: CASSRGVDREYQETQYF
CDR3nt: TGTGCCAGCAGCAGAGGTGTGGACAGGGAGTACCAAGAGACCCAGTACTTC

abundance: NA
j_gene: TRBJ2-6
v_gene: TRBV19
d_gene: NA
CDR3aa: CASSPSRDSGANVLTF
CDR3nt: TGTGCCAGTAGTCCCTCCCGCGACTCTGGGGCCAACGTCCTGACTTTC

abundance: NA
j_gene: TRBJ2-5
v_gene: TRBV2
d_gene: NA
CDR3aa: CASSGGNALETQYF
CDR3nt: TGTGCCAGCAGTGGCGGAAACGCCCTGGAGACCCAGTACTTC

abundance: NA
j_gene: TRBJ2-1
v_gene: TRBV7-3
d_gene: TRBD1
CDR3aa: CASSQQGASWNEQFF
CDR3nt: TGTGCCAGCAGTCAACAGGGGGCTAGTTGGAATGAGCAGTTCTTC

abundance: once
j_gene: TRBJ2-3
v_gene: TRBV6-5
d_gene: NA
CDR3aa: CASSSATHTDTQYF
CDR3nt: TGTGCCAGCAGTTCCGCGACTCACACAGATACGCAGTATTTT

abundance: NA
j_gene: TRBJ2-1
v_gene: TRBV5-6
d_gene: TRBD2
CDR3aa: CASSLELAGGRYYNEQFF
CDR3nt: TGTGCCAGCAGCTTGGAGCTAGCGGGGGGGCGGTATTACAATGAGCAGTTCTTC

abundance: NA
j_gene: TRBJ2-5
v_gene: TRBV5-5
d_gene: NA
CDR3aa: CASSADSQETQYF
CDR3nt: TGTGCCAGCAGCGCGGACTCCCAAGAGACCCAGTACTTC

abundance: NA
j_gene: TRBJ2-3
v_gene: TRBV5-1
d_gene: NA
CDR3aa: CASSLGGNTDTQYF
CDR3nt: TGCGCCAGCAGCTTAGGGGGTAACACAGATACGCAGTATTTT

abundance: NA
j_gene: TRBJ1-6
v_gene: TRBV5-1
d_gene: NA
CDR3aa: CASSLAPRTRRDSPLHF
CDR3nt: TGCGCCAGCAGCTTGGCTCCCAGGACAAGGCGAGATTCACCCCTCCACTTT

abundance: NA
j_gene: TRBJ1-1
v_gene: TRBV5-4
d_gene: TRBD1
CDR3aa: CASSLFTGANTEAFF
CDR3nt: TGTGCCAGCAGTTTATTTACAGGGGCGAACACTGAAGCTTTCTTT